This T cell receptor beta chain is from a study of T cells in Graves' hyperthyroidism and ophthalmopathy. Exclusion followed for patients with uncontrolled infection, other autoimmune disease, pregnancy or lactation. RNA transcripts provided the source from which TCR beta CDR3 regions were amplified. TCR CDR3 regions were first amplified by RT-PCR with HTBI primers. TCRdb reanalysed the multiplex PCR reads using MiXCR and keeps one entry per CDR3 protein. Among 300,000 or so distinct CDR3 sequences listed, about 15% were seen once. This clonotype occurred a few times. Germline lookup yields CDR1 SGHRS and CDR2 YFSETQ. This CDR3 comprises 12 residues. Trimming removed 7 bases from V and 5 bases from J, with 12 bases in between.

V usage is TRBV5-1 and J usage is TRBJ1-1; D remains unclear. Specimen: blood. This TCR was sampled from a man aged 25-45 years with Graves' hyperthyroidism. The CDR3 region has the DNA TGCGCCAGCTCCGGGGATGGAACTGAAGCTTTCTTT. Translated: CASSGDGTEAFF.